This T cell receptor beta chain is from a study of blood T cell repertoires in COVID-19. Study-level background: Samples came from the United States, Italy and Spain, spanning acute and convalescent COVID-19.

Methods used by the authors: Nucleated cell counts were estimated from reference gene primer amplification. Profiled with immunoSEQ multiplex PCR; TCRdb holds only in-frame clones, not every one. V, J and clone size are taken as reported in that table, and D and trimming were inferred from the DNA itself. Of approximately 180,000 clones in the sample, approximately 82% are singletons; the top ten hold nearly 15%. Enrollees, about 18 to 90 years old, lived in approximately 24 US areas. The sequenced material came from PBMCs or T cells enriched from blood (not recorded which). This sequence was found in a man in his fifties or sixties who had recovered from COVID-19.

Here the CDR3 DNA reads TGCGCCAGCAGCGGAGGACAGGGGGCAACTAATGAAAAACTGTTTTTT. Residues: CASSGGQGATNEKLFF. The chain recombines TRBV5-1 with TRBJ1-4; 10 bases map to TRBD1. CDR1 and CDR2 (germline): SGHRS, YFSETQ. This CDR3 is built from 16 residues. Unmatched junction bases numbered 3, after V lost 4 bases and J lost 0 bases.